This TCR beta chain was identified during a study of blood T cell repertoires in COVID-19. Study as a whole: Specimens from acute and convalescent COVID-19 originated in the United States, Italy and Spain. T cells, B-cell-depleted T cells, or PBMCs provided the cDNA or gDNA that served as material.

Trimming at V came to 4 bases and at J to 7 bases, leaving 5 bases not matched to a gene. The CDR3 extends over 14 amino acids. The germline gives CDR1 SGHNT, CDR2 YYREEE (reference sequence). Original processing methods: Estimated nucleated cell counts came from reference gene primer amplification. Method: immunoSEQ multiplex PCR; TCRdb's copy keeps in-frame clones and lacks some. That table supplies the V and J calls and clone size; D and trimming were determined from the DNA. Of about 200,000 clones listed, approximately 81% are singletons. The chain is built from TRBV5-4 and TRBJ2-1; TRBD1 agrees at 10 bases. Sequenced input: peripheral blood. The clonotype originates from a woman of 80 years or more with acute or convalescent COVID-19. Here the CDR3 DNA reads TGTGCCAGCAGCAGGGGACAGGGGAGGAATGAGCAGTTCTTC. This codes for CASSRGQGRNEQFF.